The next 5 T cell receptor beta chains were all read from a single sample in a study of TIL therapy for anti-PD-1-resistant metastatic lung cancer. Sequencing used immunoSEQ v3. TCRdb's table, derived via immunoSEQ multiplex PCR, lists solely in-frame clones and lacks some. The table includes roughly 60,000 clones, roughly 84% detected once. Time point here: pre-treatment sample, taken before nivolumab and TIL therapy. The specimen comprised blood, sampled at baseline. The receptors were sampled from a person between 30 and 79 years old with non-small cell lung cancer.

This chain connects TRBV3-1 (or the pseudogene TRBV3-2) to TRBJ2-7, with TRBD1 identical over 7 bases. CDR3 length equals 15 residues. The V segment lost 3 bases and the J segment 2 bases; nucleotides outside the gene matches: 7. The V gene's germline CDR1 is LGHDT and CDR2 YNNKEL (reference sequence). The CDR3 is CASSQDYRGPYEQYF. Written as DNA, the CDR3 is TGTGCCAGCAGCCAGGATTACAGGGGACCCTACGAGCAGTACTTC.

The CDR3 sequence: CASSLARGPTQPQHF. CDR3 coding DNA: TGTGCCAGCAGCTTGGCGAGGGGCCCAACTCAGCCCCAGCATTTT. The J gene is TRBJ1-5, the V gene TRBV5-6; possibly TRBD1 for D (5 bases). CDR1 is SGHDT, CDR2 YYEEEE, per germline. The V end was cut by 0 bases, the J end by 6 bases, with 13 bases between. The CDR3 loop spans 15 amino acids.

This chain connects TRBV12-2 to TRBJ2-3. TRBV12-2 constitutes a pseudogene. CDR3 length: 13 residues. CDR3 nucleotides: TGTGCAAGAGGAGGGGGGCCCCGGAGCGCGCAGTATTTT. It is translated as CARGGGPRSAQYF.

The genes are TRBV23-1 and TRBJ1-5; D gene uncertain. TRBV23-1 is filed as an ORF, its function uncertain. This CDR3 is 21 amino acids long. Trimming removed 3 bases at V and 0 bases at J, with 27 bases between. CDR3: CASSQIRVMGAKKYSNQPQHF. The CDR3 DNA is TGCGCCAGCAGTCAGATAAGGGTAATGGGCGCAAAGAAATATAGCAATCAGCCCCAGCATTTT.

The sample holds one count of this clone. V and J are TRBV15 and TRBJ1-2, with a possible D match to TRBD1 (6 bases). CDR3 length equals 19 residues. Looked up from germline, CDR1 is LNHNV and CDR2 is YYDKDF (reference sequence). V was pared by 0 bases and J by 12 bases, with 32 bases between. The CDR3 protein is CATSRDLAGLRGNEVFHTF. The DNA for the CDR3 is TGTGCCACCAGCAGAGATTTGGCGGGGTTGAGGGGGAATGAAGTGTTTCACACCTTC.